The rows below give T cell receptor beta chains drawn from one sample of a study of blood T cell repertoires in COVID-19. TCRdb's copy holds only in-frame clones and misses some; the assay was immunoSEQ multiplex PCR. The data contain approximately 240,000 clones, around 87% of them singletons. Sequencing was carried out using PBMCs or T cells enriched from blood (not recorded which). These receptors all come from a woman aged 30 to 39 with acute COVID-19. Each CDR3 is given with its conserved first and last residue. The order of the fields is clone size, D gene, V gene, J gene, CDR3 protein, CDR3 DNA. A D gene is named only where the DNA matches it firmly. Only part of the rows carry a size: once, few, many, or a class if the clone is expanded.

once	TRBD1	TRBV29-1	TRBJ2-5	CSVEEAQGARETQYF	TGCAGCGTTGAAGAAGCCCAGGGGGCGCGGGAGACCCAGTACTTC
.	TRBD2	TRBV7-7	TRBJ2-2	CASSLRLAGGDGELFF	TGTGCTAGCAGCTTACGTCTAGCGGGAGGCGATGGGGAGCTGTTTTTT
.	TRBD1	TRBV27	TRBJ1-2	CASSFRQGAGYTF	TGTGCCAGCAGTTTCAGACAGGGGGCTGGCTACACCTTC
medium-sized	TRBD2	TRBV27	TRBJ2-1	CASSRLAGVRGNEQFF	TGTGCCAGCAGTAGACTAGCGGGGGTCAGGGGCAATGAGCAGTTCTTC
.	TRBD2	TRBV6-5	TRBJ2-3	CASSRGAGVTHTQYF	TGTGCCAGCAGCCGAGGAGCGGGAGTCACACATACGCAGTATTTT
.	.	TRBV19	TRBJ2-2	CASISPFTGYQHGELFF	TGTGCCAGTATTTCCCCTTTTACAGGGTATCAGCACGGGGAGCTGTTTTTT
.	.	TRBV11-2	TRBJ2-7	CASSKEGGALYEQYF	TGTGCCAGCAGCAAAGAAGGGGGTGCTCTGTACGAGCAGTACTTC
.	.	TRBV5-1	TRBJ2-1	CASNPEAGIPPMLSYNEQFF	TGCGCCAGCAATCCCGAAGCGGGCATACCCCCAATGCTGTCCTACAATGAGCAGTTCTTC
.	TRBD2	TRBV28	TRBJ2-1	CASSYRGGSSSYNEQFF	TGTGCCAGCAGTTACCGCGGGGGGTCGAGCTCCTACAATGAGCAGTTCTTC
.	.	TRBV28	TRBJ2-5	CASSFFVVSLQETQYF	TGTGCCAGCAGTTTCTTCGTGGTGAGCCTCCAAGAGACCCAGTACTTC
.	TRBD1	TRBV15	TRBJ1-5	CATSRDTGGNQPQHF	TGTGCCACCAGCCGTGATACAGGGGGCAATCAGCCCCAGCATTTT
.	TRBD1	TRBV20-1	TRBJ1-5	CSASGDRYQPQHF	TGCAGTGCTAGTGGGGACAGGTATCAGCCCCAGCATTTT
.	.	TRBV21-1	TRBJ2-7	CASSTGTGAYEQYF	TGTGCCAGCAGCACCGGGACAGGGGCCTACGAGCAGTACTTC
.	.	TRBV27	TRBJ1-6	CASTLDSSSYNSPLHF	TGTGCCAGCACCCTGGACAGCAGCTCCTATAATTCACCCCTCCACTTT
once	TRBD2	TRBV14	TRBJ2-7	CASSQGGLAGYEQYF	TGTGCCAGCAGCCAGGGGGGACTAGCGGGCTACGAGCAGTACTTC
.	TRBD1	TRBV3-1/TRBV3-2	TRBJ2-3	CASSDRGDTDTQYF	TGTGCCAGCAGCGACAGGGGTGACACAGATACGCAGTATTTT
.	.	TRBV12-2	TRBJ2-2	CASRLNKSGSGEVGELFF	TGTGCAAGTCGCTTGAACAAGTCTGGCAGCGGGGAGGTCGGGGAGCTGTTTTTT
.	.	TRBV10-3	TRBJ2-5	CAINTGYQETQYF	TGTGCCATCAATACAGGGTACCAAGAGACCCAGTACTTC
.	TRBD1	TRBV19	TRBJ2-4	CASRPDRAQNIQYF	TGTGCCAGTAGACCAGACAGGGCCCAAAACATTCAGTACTTC
.	TRBD2	TRBV5-1	TRBJ2-3	CASSSASGYKGPDTQYF	TGCGCCAGCAGCTCCGCTAGCGGGTATAAGGGCCCAGATACGCAGTATTTT
.	TRBD1	TRBV7-8	TRBJ1-3	CASSLLGGYGNTIYF	TGTGCCAGCAGCTTACTAGGGGGCTATGGAAACACCATATATTTT
.	TRBD1	TRBV18	TRBJ1-2	CASSPPRGQKDFNYGYTF	TGTGCCAGCTCACCACCGCGGGGACAGAAGGATTTTAACTATGGCTACACCTTC
.	.	TRBV3-1/TRBV3-2	TRBJ1-1	CASSLGGGSGNTEAFF	TGTGCCAGCAGCCTAGGCGGTGGGTCGGGAAACACTGAAGCTTTCTTT
.	.	TRBV29-1	TRBJ2-1	CSATTFSYNEQFF	TGCAGCGCAACAACGTTCTCCTACAATGAGCAGTTCTTC
.	.	TRBV9	TRBJ1-2	CASGRTLNYGYTF	TGTGCCAGCGGTCGTACCCTAAACTATGGCTACACCTTC
.	TRBD1	TRBV5-1	TRBJ2-2	CASRVGQGTGELFF	TGCGCCAGCAGGGTAGGACAGGGTACCGGGGAGCTGTTTTTT
.	TRBD1	TRBV7-3	TRBJ2-1	CASSAGTGGTYEQFF	TGTGCCAGCAGCGCCGGGACAGGGGGTACATATGAGCAGTTCTTC
.	TRBD1	TRBV27	TRBJ1-4	CASSLGQGKKLFF	TGTGCCAGCAGCCTAGGACAGGGGAAAAAACTGTTTTTT
.	.	TRBV7-6	TRBJ2-5	CASSLFLTLKETQYF	TGTGCCAGCAGCTTATTCCTAACGCTCAAAGAGACCCAGTACTTC
.	.	TRBV27	TRBJ1-3	CASSLSARGSGNTIYF	TGTGCCAGCAGTTTATCCGCCAGGGGTTCTGGAAACACCATATATTTT
.	.	TRBV9	TRBJ2-3	CASSVAALLLETQYF	TGTGCCAGCAGCGTAGCCGCCCTGTTGTTGGAGACGCAGTATTTT
.	.	TRBV5-5	TRBJ2-1	CASSGEWEQFF	TGTGCCAGCAGTGGGGAGTGGGAGCAGTTCTTC
.	.	TRBV18	TRBJ2-7	CASSPRDEQYF	TGTGCCAGCTCACCGAGGGACGAGCAGTACTTC
.	.	TRBV28	TRBJ1-6	CASSSTDGFWNNSPLHF	TGTGCCAGCAGTTCAACTGACGGGTTTTGGAATAATTCACCCCTCCACTTT
.	.	TRBV27	TRBJ1-6	CASSLSGAGNSPLHF	TGTGCCAGCAGTTTATCGGGGGCAGGAAATTCACCCCTCCACTTT
.	TRBD1	TRBV4-2	TRBJ2-7	CASSQNHRGQDEQYF	TGTGCCAGCAGCCAGAATCACAGGGGGCAGGACGAGCAGTACTTC
.	TRBD1	TRBV5-5	TRBJ1-2	CASSLQGLNGYTF	TGTGCCAGCAGCTTACAGGGGCTTAACGGCTACACCTTC
.	TRBD1	TRBV3-1/TRBV3-2	TRBJ1-6	CASSQGTGLGSPLHF	TGTGCCAGCAGCCAAGGGACAGGTCTTGGGTCACCCCTCCACTTT
.	TRBD2	TRBV11-2	TRBJ2-2	CASSFSHTTSFDTGELFF	TGTGCCAGCAGCTTCTCCCATACGACTAGCTTTGACACCGGGGAGCTGTTTTTT
.	.	TRBV28	TRBJ1-1	CASSLRQSWNTEAFF	TGTGCCAGCAGTTTACGACAGAGTTGGAACACTGAAGCTTTCTTT
.	TRBD1	TRBV28	TRBJ1-1	CASRDRGRNTEAFF	TGTGCCAGCAGGGACAGGGGGCGGAACACTGAAGCTTTCTTT
.	.	TRBV19	TRBJ1-1	CASSIGGARNTEAFF	TGTGCCAGTAGTATAGGCGGAGCCCGGAACACTGAAGCTTTCTTT
once	TRBD1	TRBV9	TRBJ1-2	CASSSRQGHYGYTF	TGTGCCAGCAGCAGTAGACAGGGCCACTATGGCTACACCTTC
.	.	TRBV6-1	TRBJ1-1	CASSEDRPTEAFF	TGTGCCAGCAGTGAAGACAGGCCCACTGAAGCTTTCTTT
.	.	TRBV11-3	TRBJ2-7	CASSLAAGRSYEQYF	TGTGCCAGCAGCTTAGCCGCTGGGCGTTCCTACGAGCAGTACTTC